The present entry profiles one T cell receptor beta chain with its context. This sample was included in a study of T cells in Graves' hyperthyroidism and ophthalmopathy. Trimming took 0 bases from V and 7 from J; bases not matched to a gene: 14. CDR1 is SGDLS and CDR2 is YYNGEE in the germline V gene. CDR3 length: 18 amino acids. Clinical symptoms, serum thyroxine, TRAb, thyroid ultrasound and orbital computed tomography established diagnosis. Amplification of TCR beta CDR3 regions was performed using RNA transcripts as template. During a first-round RT-PCR of the TCR CDR3, the HTBI primer set was used. TCRdb analysed the multiplex PCR reads with MiXCR anew, one entry per CDR3 protein. The data show a few hundred thousand distinct CDR3 sequences, 17% seen once.

V usage is TRBV9 and J usage is TRBJ1-4; 8 bases agree with TRBD1. The TCR sequence derives from a young woman with Graves' ophthalmopathy. Sequencing used blood. The CDR3 region is CASSVGGQAVRASEKLFF. The CDR3 bases are TGTGCCAGCAGCGTAGGGGGACAGGCCGTTCGGGCGTCTGAAAAACTGTTTTTT.